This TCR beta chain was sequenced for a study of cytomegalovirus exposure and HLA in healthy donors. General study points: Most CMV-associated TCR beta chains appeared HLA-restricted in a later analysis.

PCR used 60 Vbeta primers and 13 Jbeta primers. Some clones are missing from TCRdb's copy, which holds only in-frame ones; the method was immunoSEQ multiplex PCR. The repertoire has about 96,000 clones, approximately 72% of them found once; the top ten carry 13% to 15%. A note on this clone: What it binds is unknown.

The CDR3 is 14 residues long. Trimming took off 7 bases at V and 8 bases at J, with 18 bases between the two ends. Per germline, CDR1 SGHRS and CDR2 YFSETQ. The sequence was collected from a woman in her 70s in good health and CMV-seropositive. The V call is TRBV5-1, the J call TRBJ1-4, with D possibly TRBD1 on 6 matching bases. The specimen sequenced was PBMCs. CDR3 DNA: TGCGCCAGCGGAACCGGGACAACAACAGAAAAACTGTTTTTT. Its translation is CASGTGTTTEKLFF.